The 25 T cell receptor beta chains listed next were all sequenced from one sample in a study of cytomegalovirus exposure and HLA in healthy donors. The PCR used 60 Vbeta and 13 Jbeta primers. The protocol was immunoSEQ multiplex PCR, while the TCRdb copy is restricted to in-frame clones and leaves out a portion. This sample has roughly 180,000 clones, with 85% found just once. The specimen was PBMCs. The receptors come from a boy between 2 and 10 years old in good health and CMV-seronegative.

The chain has TRBV28 and TRBJ2-1; 10 bases fit TRBD1. The CDR3 length is 14 residues. Germline CDR1 reads MDHEN; CDR2 reads SYDVKM. The junction had 2 bases not matched to a gene; V was cut back by 6 bases and J by 3 bases. CDR3 in amino acids: CASSRTGGYNEQFF. In DNA form, the CDR3 reads TGTGCCAGCAGCCGGACAGGGGGCTACAATGAGCAGTTCTTC.

CDR3 nucleotide sequence: TGTGCCAGCAGTGGGACTAGCGGGGACTTGGGGAATGAGCAGTTCTTC. Translating it yields CASSGTSGDLGNEQFF. The V and J genes are TRBV2 and TRBJ2-1, with TRBD2 matching over 12 bases. This CDR3 has 16 residues. Germline V CDR1 and CDR2: SNHLY, FYNNEI. Trimming at V came to 4 bases and at J to 7 bases, leaving 8 bases not matched to a gene.

The V and J genes are TRBV7-9 and TRBJ2-1; weak D call: TRBD2 (6 bases). The CDR3 is 14 residues long. Trimming took off 5 bases at V and 9 bases at J, with 17 bases between the two ends. The V gene's germline CDR1 is SEHNR and CDR2 FQNEAQ (reference sequence). The CDR3 DNA follows: TGTGCCAGCAGCCCTCCAGGAGGGCAAAGTGAGCAGTTCTTC. Protein: CASSPPGGQSEQFF.

This chain joins TRBV4-1 and TRBJ1-1; D is unclear. The CDR3 spans 12 residues. Germline V gene data show CDR1 as MGHRA and CDR2 as YSYEKL. Trimming shortened V by 3 bases and J by 11 bases, and 13 bases separated the two germline ends. CDR3 amino acids: CASSHDGVWAFF. CDR3 DNA sequence: TGCGCCAGCAGCCACGACGGGGTGTGGGCTTTCTTT.

V usage is TRBV14 and J usage is TRBJ2-7; D is perhaps TRBD2 (5 bases). The V gene's germline CDR1 is SGHDN and CDR2 FVKESK. The CDR3 length is 17 residues. The V gene lost 0 bases and the J gene lost 5 bases, with 20 bases spanning the gap. The CDR3 spells CASSQENEGSPFNEQYF. Written as DNA, the CDR3 is TGTGCCAGCAGCCAAGAGAATGAGGGTTCACCTTTTAACGAGCAGTACTTC.

The chain couples TRBV9 to TRBJ2-3; D possibly corresponds to TRBD1 (6 bases). CDR1 SGDLS and CDR2 YYNGEE come from the germline V gene. Trimming stripped 1 base from V and 2 bases from J, with 11 bases between. CDR3 length: 15 amino acids. CDR3 sequence (DNA): TGTGCCAGCAGCGTATATGGACAGACCACAGATACGCAGTATTTT. Encoded protein: CASSVYGQTTDTQYF.

The chain couples TRBV19 to TRBJ2-3; 10 positions agree with TRBD1. Germline CDR1 reads LNHDA; CDR2 reads SQIVND (reference sequence). J lost 4 bases, V lost 5 bases, and 9 bases had no gene match. This CDR3 is 16 amino acids long. The CDR3, as DNA: TGTGCCAGTAGTCCCTCTGACAGGGGGCTCTCAGATACGCAGTATTTT. Protein: CASSPSDRGLSDTQYF.

V and J are TRBV10-2 and TRBJ2-1, with D possibly TRBD2 on 5 matching bases. Germline-derived CDR1 and CDR2 are WSHSY and SAAADI. V shed 0 bases and J shed 0 bases, with 15 bases lying between them. The CDR3 spans 18 residues. CDR3 sequence (DNA): TGCGCCAGCAGTGAGTCGGATTTTAGAGGGAGCTCCTACAATGAGCAGTTCTTC. It is translated as CASSESDFRGSSYNEQFF.

This clone appeared a single time. V gene TRBV5-4 combines with J gene TRBJ2-7, with 9 positions matching TRBD2. CDR1 SGHNT and CDR2 YYREEE come from the germline V gene (reference sequence). V lost 0 bases, J lost 0 bases, and 4 bases stayed unmatched. The CDR3 runs to 16 residues. In DNA, the CDR3 is TGTGCCAGCAGCTTGGGACTAGCGGAGCGCTCCTACGAGCAGTACTTC. It translates to CASSLGLAERSYEQYF. The complete variable domain, with remaining parts taken from reference TRBV5-4 and TRBJ2-7, reads ETGVTQSPTHLIKTRGQQVTLRCSSQSGHNTVSWYQQALGQGPQFIFQYYREEENGRGNFPPRFSGLQFPNYSSELNVNALELDDSALYLCASSLGLAERSYEQYFGPGTRLTVT.

The genes are TRBV7-6 and TRBJ2-1; the D gene is possibly TRBD2 (5 bases). The CDR3 is made up of 13 amino acids. Germline V CDR1 and CDR2: SGHVS, FNYEAQ. The V and J ends lost 3 bases and 6 bases respectively, with 9 bases between them. The CDR3, as DNA: TGTGCCAGCAGCTTCGACTATTTCAATGAGCAGTTCTTC. Amino acids: CASSFDYFNEQFF.

The J gene is TRBJ2-7, the V gene TRBV19, with TRBD1 matching 8 bases. Germline CDR1 reads LNHDA; CDR2 reads SQIVND (reference sequence). The CDR3 has 14 residues. V gave up 7 bases and J gave up 0 bases; unmatched junction bases: 5. The CDR3 region has the DNA TGTGCCAGTAAGATGGACAGGGACTCCTACGAGCAGTACTTC. Residues: CASKMDRDSYEQYF. Together with reference TRBV19 and TRBJ2-7, the CDR3 gives the full variable domain: DGGITQSPKYLFRKEGQNVTLSCEQNLNHDAMYWYRQDPGQGLRLIYYSQIVNDFQKGDIAEGYSVSREKKESFPLTVTSAQKNPTAFYLCASKMDRDSYEQYFGPGTRLTVT.

This clone was detected once. The rearrangement links TRBV6-1 to TRBJ1-5; 7 bases are a match to TRBD1. The V segment lost 0 bases and the J segment 3 bases; nucleotides outside the gene matches: 2. Germline loops: CDR1 MNHNS, CDR2 SASEGT. The CDR3 is made up of 15 amino acids. CDR3 sequence: CASSEAGTVNQPQHF. CDR3 coding DNA: TGTGCCAGCAGTGAAGCGGGGACAGTCAATCAGCCCCAGCATTTT.

The J gene is TRBJ1-2, the V gene TRBV29-1, with D unresolved. V gave up 2 bases and J gave up 4 bases, with 14 bases separating them. Germline CDR1 SQVTM, CDR2 ANQGSEA. This CDR3 has 14 residues. DNA of the CDR3: TGCAGCGTTGAAACCCCCCGGGTCGGCTATGGCTACACCTTC. Translated: CSVETPRVGYGYTF.

The chain links TRBV27 to TRBJ2-2, with D unresolved. The CDR3 consists of 14 residues. Germline CDR1 is MNHEY and CDR2 is SMNVEV (reference sequence). V was trimmed by 2 bases and J by 2 bases, leaving 6 bases between them. The CDR3 region has the DNA TGTGCCAGCAGTTTAAGCGTAAACACCGGGGAGCTGTTTTTT. Translated, it gives CASSLSVNTGELFF.

The rearrangement uses TRBV27 and TRBJ1-2; D gene unclear. The CDR3 sequence is 18 residues long. The germline CDR1 and CDR2 sequences are MNHEY and SMNVEV (reference sequence). Trimming pared 2 bases from V and 1 base from J, leaving 20 bases between. The CDR3 region has the DNA TGTGCCAGCAGTTTACAGGCGCCTGAGACCGATATTAACTATGGCTACACCTTC. Translation: CASSLQAPETDINYGYTF.

This chain links TRBV18 with TRBJ2-5; perhaps TRBD2 as D (6 bases). The DNA end lines up better with TRBJ2-7; the J call may be wrong. This CDR3 spans 21 amino acids. Looked up from germline, CDR1 is KGHSH and CDR2 is LQKENI. The CDR3 reads CASSPPFRGRKWDSRVYEQYF. The DNA of the CDR3 is TGTGCCAGCTCACCTCCTTTCCGGGGGAGAAAATGGGACTCGCGGGTCTACGAGCAGTACTTC.

The chain links TRBV19 to TRBJ1-2; D call uncertain. This CDR3 is 14 amino acids long. V lost 1 base, J lost 2 bases, and 8 bases lay in between. CDR1 is LNHDA and CDR2 is SQIVND in the germline V gene (reference sequence). The CDR3 region is CASSIGAGNYGYTF. CDR3 DNA: TGTGCCAGTAGTATAGGTGCGGGGAACTATGGCTACACCTTC.

The chain is built from TRBV2 and TRBJ2-7, with D uncertain. Germline V gene lookup returns CDR1 SNHLY and CDR2 FYNNEI. V lost 4 bases, J lost 6 bases, and 19 bases lay in between. The CDR3 covers 15 residues. CDR3 nucleotide sequence: TGTGCCAGCAGTGGGGTCATCAGTACATCAGGCGAGCAGTACTTC. Protein product: CASSGVISTSGEQYF.

CDR3 in amino acids: CASSLDRGLNEKLFF. In nucleotides, the CDR3 is TGTGCCAGCAGCCTAGACAGGGGGCTTAATGAAAAACTGTTTTTT. The rearrangement uses TRBV6-6 and TRBJ1-4; 10 nucleotides line up with TRBD1. In germline, CDR1 is MNHNY, CDR2 SVGAGI (reference sequence). Trimming at V came to 6 bases and at J to 4 bases, leaving 5 bases not matched to a gene. The length of the CDR3 is 15 residues.

V is TRBV9 and J is TRBJ1-3; the match to TRBD1 covers 8 bases. V shed 3 bases, J shed 1 base, and the junction held 3 bases outside the gene matches. Germline assignment: CDR1 SGDLS and CDR2 YYNGEE. The CDR3 is 15 residues long. CDR3 nucleotides: TGTGCCAGCAGCGAAAGGACAGGGTCTGGAAACACCATATATTTT. It translates to CASSERTGSGNTIYF. The whole variable domain, remainder taken from reference TRBV9 and TRBJ1-3, is DSGVTQTPKHLITATGQRVTLRCSPRSGDLSVYWYQQSLDQGLQFLIQYYNGEERAKGNILERFSAQQFPDLHSELNLSSLELGDSALYFCASSERTGSGNTIYFGEGSWLTVV.

This chain uses TRBV6-1 with TRBJ1-4; 8 bases fit TRBD1. CDR3 size: 15 residues. CDR1 and CDR2 (germline): MNHNS, SASEGT. J gave up 7 bases and V 2 bases, and 6 bases lay outside the gene matches. The CDR3 loop reads CASSERQGAFEKLFF. CDR3 in DNA: TGTGCCAGCAGTGAACGTCAGGGGGCTTTTGAAAAACTGTTTTTT.

Turning to this clone: Other DNA sequences in this sample translate to the same CDR3. The CDR3 DNA reads TGTGCCAGCAGCTTACAGGGGGGCTATGGCTACACCTTC. This gives the protein CASSLQGGYGYTF. V is TRBV7-2 and J is TRBJ1-2, with 7 nucleotides matching TRBD1. CDR1 SGHTA and CDR2 FQGNSA come from the germline V gene. V lost 2 bases and J lost 4; bases outside the gene matches: 1. The CDR3 spans 13 residues.

The gene calls are TRBV2 and TRBJ1-4; 8 bases are a match to TRBD1. V gave up 7 bases and J gave up 8 bases; unmatched junction bases: 18. The CDR3 is 17 residues long. In germline, CDR1 is SNHLY, CDR2 FYNNEI. The CDR3 DNA is TGTGCCAGCATCAGTCACACCCGACAGGGGCCTGGCGAAAAACTGTTTTTT. Translating gives CASISHTRQGPGEKLFF.

This sequence joins TRBV2 and TRBJ1-1, with a possible D match to TRBD1 (5 bases). There are 11 residues in the CDR3. The germline gives CDR1 SNHLY, CDR2 FYNNEI. The V and J ends lost 6 bases and 13 bases respectively, with 15 bases between them. CDR3 in amino acids: CASRGGLDVFF. CDR3 coding DNA: TGTGCCAGCAGGGGGGGTTTGGACGTTTTCTTT.

This clone occurred a few times. J is TRBJ2-7 and V is TRBV14; tentatively, D is TRBD2 (5 bases). The CDR3 is made up of 11 amino acids. Trimming shortened V by 8 bases and J by 5 bases, and 10 bases separated the two germline ends. Per germline, CDR1 SGHDN and CDR2 FVKESK. CDR3 nucleotides: TGTGCCAGCTGGGAGATCAACGAGCAGTACGTC. Translated: CASWEINEQYV.